A selection of T cell receptor beta chains follows, all from one sample in a study of CD8+ T cells in alopecia areata. Profiling relied on immunoSEQ multiplex PCR, and the TCRdb table lists in-frame clones only, not all of them. The sample holds about 210,000 clones, less than 45% seen once. Specimen: CD4+ T cells sorted from blood, collected at roughly week 36, from a patient treated with tofacitinib. These receptors all stem from a human donor with alopecia areata. Each CDR3 is given with its conserved first and last residue. Each record gives: J gene, D gene, clone size, V gene, CDR3 DNA, CDR3 protein. The D gene is left open where the match is weak. A clone size is listed for some rows: how often the clone was seen (once, few, many), or a class if it is expanded.

TRBJ2-5 | TRBD2 | . | TRBV7-9 | TGTGCCAGCAGCACCCTGGGACTAGCGGGAGCGTGGGAGACCCAGTACTTC | CASSTLGLAGAWETQYF
TRBJ1-1 | . | . | TRBV7-8 | TGTGCCAGCAGCTTAGCGTTAGTGAACACTGAAGCTTTCTTT | CASSLALVNTEAFF
TRBJ1-1 | . | . | TRBV18 | TGTGCCAGCTCACCTGAGGCAGGTGGGGGAGCTTTCTTT | CASSPEAGGGAFF
TRBJ2-1 | . | medium-sized | TRBV14 | TGTGCCAGCAGCTGGCCTGGTCGGGTCAATGAGCAGTTCTTC | CASSWPGRVNEQFF
TRBJ2-1 | . | . | TRBV5-4 | TGTGCCAGCAGCTTGGGGGGACACGTCTCCTACAATGAGCAGTTCTTC | CASSLGGHVSYNEQFF
TRBJ2-7 | TRBD2 | . | TRBV10-3 | TGTGCCATCAGTGACCACTCTAGCGGACGCTACGAGCAGTACTTC | CAISDHSSGRYEQYF
TRBJ2-5 | . | . | TRBV30 | TGTGCCTGGAGTCTTGGGGGGAAGACCCGGGAGACCCAGTACTTC | CAWSLGGKTRETQYF
TRBJ2-2 | . | few | TRBV29-1 | TGCAGCGTTGCAGGGGGGGTGTACACCGGGGAGCTGTTTTTT | CSVAGGVYTGELFF
TRBJ2-1 | . | . | TRBV5-1 | TGCGCCAGCAGCTTGGTTGGCTCACTCTCCTACAATGAGCAGTTCTTC | CASSLVGSLSYNEQFF
TRBJ1-2 | . | . | TRBV7-2 | TGTGCCAGCAGCTTAAGGCCCGAGGGCTATGGCTACACCTTC | CASSLRPEGYGYTF
TRBJ1-2 | . | . | TRBV30 | TGTGCCTGGAGTTCCGGGCCCCCCTATGGCTACACCTTC | CAWSSGPPYGYTF
TRBJ2-3 | TRBD2 | . | TRBV9 | TGTGCCAGCAGCCGGGGGACTAGCGGGACAGCAGATACGCAGTATTTT | CASSRGTSGTADTQYF
TRBJ2-7 | TRBD1 | many | TRBV27 | TGTGCCAGCAGTTTTCGAGTGAACAGGGGTGGGAACGAGCAGTACTTC | CASSFRVNRGGNEQYF
TRBJ1-2 | TRBD1 | . | TRBV5-4 | TGTGCCAGCACCGGAGGTCGACAGGGGTACGGCTACACCTTC | CASTGGRQGYGYTF
TRBJ2-5 | TRBD1 | . | TRBV28 | TGTGCCAGCAGTGGAGTGGCAGGGGGAGATGAAGAGACCCAGTACTTC | CASSGVAGGDEETQYF
TRBJ2-2 | TRBD1 | few | TRBV18 | TGTGCCAGCTCACCACCGGGACAGGGGAACACCGGGGAGCTGTTTTTT | CASSPPGQGNTGELFF